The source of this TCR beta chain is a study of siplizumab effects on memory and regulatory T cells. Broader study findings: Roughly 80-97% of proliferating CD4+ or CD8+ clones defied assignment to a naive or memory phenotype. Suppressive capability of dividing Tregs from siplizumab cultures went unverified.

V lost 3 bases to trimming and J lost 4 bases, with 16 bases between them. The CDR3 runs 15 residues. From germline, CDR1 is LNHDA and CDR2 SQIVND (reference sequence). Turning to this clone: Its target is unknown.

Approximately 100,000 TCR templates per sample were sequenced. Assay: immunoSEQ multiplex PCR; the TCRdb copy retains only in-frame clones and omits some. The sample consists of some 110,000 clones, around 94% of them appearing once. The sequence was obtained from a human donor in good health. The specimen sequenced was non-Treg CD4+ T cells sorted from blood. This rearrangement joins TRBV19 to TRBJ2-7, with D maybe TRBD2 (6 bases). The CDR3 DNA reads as TGTGCCAGTAGTATGCCGGGACCTGGGAGGTACGAGCAGTACTTC. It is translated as CASSMPGPGRYEQYF.